This entry features one TCR beta chain sequence. These data are taken from a study of PD-L1 blockade in urothelial cancer. The wider study: About nine tenths of the roughly 30 patients were men whose urothelial cancer was bladder-origin.

Germline CDR1 MNHEY, CDR2 SMNVEV (reference sequence). CDR3 length equals 15 residues. Trimming cost V 4 bases and J 3 bases, with 13 bases left between them. The sample's time point: pretreatment peripheral blood. TCRdb keeps only in-frame clones here, not all; method: immunoSEQ multiplex PCR. The repertoire holds roughly 120,000 clones, approximately 84% seen once, with about 2.9% in the top ten. The gene calls are TRBV27 and TRBJ1-5, with D possibly TRBD1 on 5 matching bases. Sequencing was performed on PBMCs, taken around atezolizumab (anti-PD-L1) treatment. This receptor was identified in a middle-aged man with urothelial cancer. The CDR3 loop is CASSSLDKINQPQHF. CDR3 DNA sequence: TGTGCCAGCAGTTCCTTGGACAAAATCAATCAGCCCCAGCATTTT.